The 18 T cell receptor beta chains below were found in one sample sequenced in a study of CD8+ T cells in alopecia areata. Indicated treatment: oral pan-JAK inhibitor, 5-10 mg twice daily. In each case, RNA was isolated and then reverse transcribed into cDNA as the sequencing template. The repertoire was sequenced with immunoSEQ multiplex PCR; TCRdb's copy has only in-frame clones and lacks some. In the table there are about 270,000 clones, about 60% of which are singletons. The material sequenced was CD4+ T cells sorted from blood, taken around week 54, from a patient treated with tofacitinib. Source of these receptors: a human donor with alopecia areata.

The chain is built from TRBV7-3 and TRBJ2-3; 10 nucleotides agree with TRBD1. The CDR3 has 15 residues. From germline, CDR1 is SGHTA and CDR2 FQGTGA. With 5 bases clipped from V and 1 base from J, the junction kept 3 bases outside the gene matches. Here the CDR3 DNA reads TGTGCCAGCAGCGCGACAGGGGGCGGCACAGATACGCAGTATTTT. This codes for CASSATGGGTDTQYF.

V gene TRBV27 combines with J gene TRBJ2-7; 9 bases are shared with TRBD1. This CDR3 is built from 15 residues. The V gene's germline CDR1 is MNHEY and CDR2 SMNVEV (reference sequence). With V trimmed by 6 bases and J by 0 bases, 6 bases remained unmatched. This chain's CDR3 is CASRPTGGSSYEQYF. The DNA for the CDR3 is TGTGCCAGCAGACCGACAGGGGGAAGCTCCTACGAGCAGTACTTC.

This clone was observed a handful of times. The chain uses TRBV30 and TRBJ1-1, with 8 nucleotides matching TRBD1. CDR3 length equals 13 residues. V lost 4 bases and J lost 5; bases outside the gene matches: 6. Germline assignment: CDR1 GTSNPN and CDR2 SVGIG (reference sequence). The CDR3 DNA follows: TGTGCCTGGATAACAGGGGGGCCGACTGAAGCTTTCTTT. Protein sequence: CAWITGGPTEAFF.

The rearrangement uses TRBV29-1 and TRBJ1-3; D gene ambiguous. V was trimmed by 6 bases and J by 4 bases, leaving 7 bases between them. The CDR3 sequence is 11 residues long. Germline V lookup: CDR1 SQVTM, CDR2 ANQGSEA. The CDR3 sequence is CSVPTGNTIYF. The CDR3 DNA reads TGCAGCGTACCCACAGGAAACACCATATATTTT.

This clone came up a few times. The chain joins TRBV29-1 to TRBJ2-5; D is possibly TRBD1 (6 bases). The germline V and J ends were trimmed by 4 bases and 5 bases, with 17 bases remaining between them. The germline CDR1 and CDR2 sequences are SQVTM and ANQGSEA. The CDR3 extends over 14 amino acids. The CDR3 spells CSVGPTGTGETQYF. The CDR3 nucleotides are TGCAGCGTTGGCCCGACAGGCACAGGGGAGACCCAGTACTTC. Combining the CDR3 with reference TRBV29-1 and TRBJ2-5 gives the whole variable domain SAVISQKPSRDICQRGTSLTIQCQVDSQVTMMFWYRQQPGQSLTLIATANQGSEATYESGFVIDKFPISRPNLTFSTLTVSNMSPEDSSIYLCSVGPTGTGETQYFGPGTRLLVL.

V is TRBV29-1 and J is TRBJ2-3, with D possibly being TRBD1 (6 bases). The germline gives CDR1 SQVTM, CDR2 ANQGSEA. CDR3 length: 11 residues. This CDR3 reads CSHRQGLWRYF. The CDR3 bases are TGCAGTCACCGGCAGGGGCTGTGGCGGTATTTT.

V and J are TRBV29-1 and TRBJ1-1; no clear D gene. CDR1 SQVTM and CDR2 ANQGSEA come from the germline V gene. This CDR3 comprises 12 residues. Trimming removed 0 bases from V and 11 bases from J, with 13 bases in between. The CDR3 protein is CSVEDPQVEAFF. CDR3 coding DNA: TGCAGCGTTGAAGATCCCCAGGTAGAGGCTTTCTTT.

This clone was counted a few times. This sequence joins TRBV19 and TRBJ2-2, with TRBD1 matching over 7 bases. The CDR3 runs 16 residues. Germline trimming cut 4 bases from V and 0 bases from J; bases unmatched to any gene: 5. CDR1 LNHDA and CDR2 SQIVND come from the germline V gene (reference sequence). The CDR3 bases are TGTGCCAGTAGTACCAGACAGGGCGCGAACACCGGGGAGCTGTTTTTT. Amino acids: CASSTRQGANTGELFF.

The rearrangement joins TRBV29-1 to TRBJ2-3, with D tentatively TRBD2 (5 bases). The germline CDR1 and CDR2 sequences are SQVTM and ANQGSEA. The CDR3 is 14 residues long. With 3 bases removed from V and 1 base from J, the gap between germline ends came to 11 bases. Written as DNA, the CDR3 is TGCAGCGTTGATGGGGTGAGGGGCACAGATACGCAGTATTTT. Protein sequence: CSVDGVRGTDTQYF.

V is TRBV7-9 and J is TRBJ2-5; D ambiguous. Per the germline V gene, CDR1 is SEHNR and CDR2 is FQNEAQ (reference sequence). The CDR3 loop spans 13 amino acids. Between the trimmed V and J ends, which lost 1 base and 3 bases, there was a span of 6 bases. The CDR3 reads CASSLGMEETQYF. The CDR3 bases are TGTGCCAGCAGCTTAGGAATGGAAGAGACCCAGTACTTC.

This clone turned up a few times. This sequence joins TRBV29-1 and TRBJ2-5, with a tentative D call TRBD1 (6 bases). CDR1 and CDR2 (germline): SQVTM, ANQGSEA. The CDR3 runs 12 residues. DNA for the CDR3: TGCAGTGGGGCACAGGGCCAAGAGACCCAGTACTTC. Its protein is CSGAQGQETQYF. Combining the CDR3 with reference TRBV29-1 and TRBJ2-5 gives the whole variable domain SAVISQKPSRDICQRGTSLTIQCQVDSQVTMMFWYRQQPGQSLTLIATANQGSEATYESGFVIDKFPISRPNLTFSTLTVSNMSPEDSSIYLCSGAQGQETQYFGPGTRLLVL.

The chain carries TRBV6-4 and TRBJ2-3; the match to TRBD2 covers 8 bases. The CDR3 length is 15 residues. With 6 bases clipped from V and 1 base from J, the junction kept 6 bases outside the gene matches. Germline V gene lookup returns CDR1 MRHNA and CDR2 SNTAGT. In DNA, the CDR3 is TGTGCCAGCAGCGCGGGGCGGGGGGGCACAGATACGCAGTATTTT. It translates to CASSAGRGGTDTQYF.

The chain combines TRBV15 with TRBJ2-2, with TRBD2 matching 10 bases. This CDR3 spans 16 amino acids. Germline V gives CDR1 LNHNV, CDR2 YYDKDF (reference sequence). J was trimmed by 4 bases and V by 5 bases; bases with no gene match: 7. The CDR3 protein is CATSGGLAESTGELFF. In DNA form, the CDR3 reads TGTGCCACCAGCGGAGGACTAGCGGAGAGCACCGGGGAGCTGTTTTTT.

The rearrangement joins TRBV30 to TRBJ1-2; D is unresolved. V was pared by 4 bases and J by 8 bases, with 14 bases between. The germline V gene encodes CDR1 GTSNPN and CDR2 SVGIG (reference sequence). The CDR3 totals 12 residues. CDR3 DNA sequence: TGTGCCTGGATGATGCGGGAGCCGGGCTACACCTTC. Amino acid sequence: CAWMMREPGYTF.

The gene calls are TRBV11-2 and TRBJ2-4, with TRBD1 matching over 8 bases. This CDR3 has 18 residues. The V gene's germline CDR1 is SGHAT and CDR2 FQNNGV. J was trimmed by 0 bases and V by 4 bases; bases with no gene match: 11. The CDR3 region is CASSSWTGPTLAKNIQYF. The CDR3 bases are TGTGCCAGCAGCTCCTGGACAGGGCCGACCCTAGCCAAAAACATTCAGTACTTC.

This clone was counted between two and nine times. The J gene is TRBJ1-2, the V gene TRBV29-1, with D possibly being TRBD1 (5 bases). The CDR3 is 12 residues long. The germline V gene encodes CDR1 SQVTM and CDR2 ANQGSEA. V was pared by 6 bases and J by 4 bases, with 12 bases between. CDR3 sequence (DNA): TGCAGCGTAGTCGCAGGGTCCTATGGCTACACCTTC. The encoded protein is CSVVAGSYGYTF.

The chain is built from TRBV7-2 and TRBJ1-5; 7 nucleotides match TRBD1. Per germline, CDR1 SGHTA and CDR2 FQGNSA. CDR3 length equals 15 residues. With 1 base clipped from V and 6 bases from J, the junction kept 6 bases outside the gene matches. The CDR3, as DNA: TGTGCCAGCAGCTTAGACAGGGGCGCTGGTCAGCCCCAGCATTTT. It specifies CASSLDRGAGQPQHF.

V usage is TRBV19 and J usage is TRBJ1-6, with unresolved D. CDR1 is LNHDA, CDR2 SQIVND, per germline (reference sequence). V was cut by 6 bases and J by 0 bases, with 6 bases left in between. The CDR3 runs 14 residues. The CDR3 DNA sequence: TGTGCCAGTAGGAGTAGCTCCTATAATTCACCCCTCCACTTT. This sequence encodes CASRSSSYNSPLHF.